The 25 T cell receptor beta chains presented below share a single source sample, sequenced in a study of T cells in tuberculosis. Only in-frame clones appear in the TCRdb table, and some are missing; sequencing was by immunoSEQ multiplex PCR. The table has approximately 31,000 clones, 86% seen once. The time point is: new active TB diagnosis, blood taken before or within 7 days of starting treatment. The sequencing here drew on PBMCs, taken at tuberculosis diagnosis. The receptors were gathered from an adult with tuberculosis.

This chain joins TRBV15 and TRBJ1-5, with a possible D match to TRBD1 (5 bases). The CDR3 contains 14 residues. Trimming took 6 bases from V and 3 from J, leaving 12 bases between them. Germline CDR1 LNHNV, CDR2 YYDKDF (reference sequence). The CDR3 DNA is TGTGCCACCAGGGACGGGGGATCCAATCAGCCCCAGCATTTT. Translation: CATRDGGSNQPQHF.

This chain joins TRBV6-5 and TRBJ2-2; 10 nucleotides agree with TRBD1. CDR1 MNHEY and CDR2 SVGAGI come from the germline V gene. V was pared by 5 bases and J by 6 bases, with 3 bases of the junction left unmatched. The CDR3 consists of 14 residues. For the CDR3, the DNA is TGTGCCAGCAGTCCCGGGACAGGGGCCGGGGAGCTGTTTTTT. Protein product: CASSPGTGAGELFF.

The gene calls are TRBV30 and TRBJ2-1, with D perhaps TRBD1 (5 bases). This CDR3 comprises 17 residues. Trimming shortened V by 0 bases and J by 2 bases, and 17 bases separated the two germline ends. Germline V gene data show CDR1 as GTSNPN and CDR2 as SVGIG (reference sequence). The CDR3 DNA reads TGTGCCTGGAGTGTAAGGGGAAACAGGTCACCCTACAATGAGCAGTTCTTC. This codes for CAWSVRGNRSPYNEQFF.

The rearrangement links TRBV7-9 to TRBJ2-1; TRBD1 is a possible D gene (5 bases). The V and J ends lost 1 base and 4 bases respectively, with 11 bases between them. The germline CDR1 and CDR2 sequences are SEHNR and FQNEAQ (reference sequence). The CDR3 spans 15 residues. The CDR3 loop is CASSLGLRQYNEQFF. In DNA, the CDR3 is TGTGCCAGCAGCTTAGGCCTTCGACAGTACAATGAGCAGTTCTTC.

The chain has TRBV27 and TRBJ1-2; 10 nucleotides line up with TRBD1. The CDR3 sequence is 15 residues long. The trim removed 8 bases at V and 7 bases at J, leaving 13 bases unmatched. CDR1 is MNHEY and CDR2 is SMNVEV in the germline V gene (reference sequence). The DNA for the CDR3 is TGTGCCAGCGGCGAAAGACAGGGGGCGCCGTCTGGCTACACCTTC. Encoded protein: CASGERQGAPSGYTF.

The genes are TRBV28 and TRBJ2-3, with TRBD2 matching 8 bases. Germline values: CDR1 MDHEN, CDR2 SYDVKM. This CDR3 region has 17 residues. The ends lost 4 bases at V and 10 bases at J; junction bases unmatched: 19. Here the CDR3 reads CASSSLWSAVNGRAQYF. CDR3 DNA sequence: TGTGCCAGCAGTTCCCTGTGGTCCGCCGTCAACGGGAGGGCGCAGTATTTT.

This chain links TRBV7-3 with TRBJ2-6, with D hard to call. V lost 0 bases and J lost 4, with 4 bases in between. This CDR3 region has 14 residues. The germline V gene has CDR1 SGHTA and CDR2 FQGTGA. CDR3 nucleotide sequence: TGTGCCAGCAGCTTAACGTCAGGGGCCAACGTCCTGACTTTC. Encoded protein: CASSLTSGANVLTF.

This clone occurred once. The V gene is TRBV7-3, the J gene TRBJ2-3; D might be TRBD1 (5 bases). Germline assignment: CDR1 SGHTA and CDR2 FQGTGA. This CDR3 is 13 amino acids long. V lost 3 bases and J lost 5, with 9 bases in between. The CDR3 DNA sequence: TGTGCCAGCAGCTTTGGGGCGCAAGATACGCAGTATTTT. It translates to CASSFGAQDTQYF.

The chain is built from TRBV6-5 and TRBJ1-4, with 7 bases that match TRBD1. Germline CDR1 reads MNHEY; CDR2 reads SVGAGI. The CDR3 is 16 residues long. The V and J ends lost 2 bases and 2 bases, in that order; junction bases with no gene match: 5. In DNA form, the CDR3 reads TGTGCCAGCAGTTACGGGTCGACAGGGACTAATGAAAAACTGTTTTTT. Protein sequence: CASSYGSTGTNEKLFF.

The CDR3 nucleotides are TGTGCCAGCAGTGTTGTAGCGGGGGGCCAAGAGACCCAGTACTTC. Its protein product is CASSVVAGGQETQYF. This chain joins TRBV6-4 and TRBJ2-5; 10 bases are a match to TRBD2. This CDR3 contains 15 residues. Looked up from germline, CDR1 is MRHNA and CDR2 is SNTAGT. Unmatched junction bases numbered 3, after V lost 4 bases and J lost 1 base.

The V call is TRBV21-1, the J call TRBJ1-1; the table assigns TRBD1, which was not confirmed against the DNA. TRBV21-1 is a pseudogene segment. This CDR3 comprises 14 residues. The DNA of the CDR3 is TGTGCCAGCAGCAGGGGGCGCGGGAACACTGAAGCTTTCTTT. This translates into CASSRGRGNTEAFF.

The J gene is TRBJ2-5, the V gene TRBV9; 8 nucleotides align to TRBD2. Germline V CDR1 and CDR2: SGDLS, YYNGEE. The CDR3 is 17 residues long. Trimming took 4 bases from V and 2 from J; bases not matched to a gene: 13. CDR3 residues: CASSPYESGGLQETQYF. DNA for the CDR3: TGTGCCAGCAGCCCCTATGAGAGCGGGGGACTACAAGAGACCCAGTACTTC.

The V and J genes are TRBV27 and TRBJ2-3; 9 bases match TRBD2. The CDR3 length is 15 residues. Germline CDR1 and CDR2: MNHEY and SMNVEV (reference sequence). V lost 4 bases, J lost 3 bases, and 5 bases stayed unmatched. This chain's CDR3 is CASSWGLAGTDTQYF. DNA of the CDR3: TGTGCCAGCAGTTGGGGCCTAGCGGGAACAGATACGCAGTATTTT.

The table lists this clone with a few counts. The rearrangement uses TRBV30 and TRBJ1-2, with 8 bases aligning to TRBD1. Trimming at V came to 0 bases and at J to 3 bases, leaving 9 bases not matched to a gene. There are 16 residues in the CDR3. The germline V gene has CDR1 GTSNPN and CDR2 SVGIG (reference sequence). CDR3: CAWSVRTGILDYGYTF. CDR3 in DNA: TGTGCCTGGAGTGTTCGGACAGGGATCCTTGACTATGGCTACACCTTC.

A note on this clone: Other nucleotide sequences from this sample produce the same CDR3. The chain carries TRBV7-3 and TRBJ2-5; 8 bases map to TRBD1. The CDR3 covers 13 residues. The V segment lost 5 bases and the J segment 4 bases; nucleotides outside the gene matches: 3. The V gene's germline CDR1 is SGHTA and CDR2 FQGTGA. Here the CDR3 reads CASSLTGGETQYF. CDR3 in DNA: TGTGCCAGCAGCCTCACAGGGGGAGAGACCCAGTACTTC.

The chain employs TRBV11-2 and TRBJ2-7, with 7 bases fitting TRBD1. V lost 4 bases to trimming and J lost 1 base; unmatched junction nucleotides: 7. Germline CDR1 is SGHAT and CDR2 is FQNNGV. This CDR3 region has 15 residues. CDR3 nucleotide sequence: TGTGCCAGCAGCTCGGGACAGCCTTTGTCCTACGAGCAGTACTTC. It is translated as CASSSGQPLSYEQYF.

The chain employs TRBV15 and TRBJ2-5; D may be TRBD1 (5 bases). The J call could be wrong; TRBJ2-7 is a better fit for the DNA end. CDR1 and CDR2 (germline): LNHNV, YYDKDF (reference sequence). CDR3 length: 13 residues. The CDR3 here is CATSLKGSYEQYF. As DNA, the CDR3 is TGTGCCACCAGCCTGAAGGGGTCCTACGAGCAGTACTTC.

For the CDR3, the DNA is TGCGCCAGCAGCTGGGGACTAGCGGACAATGAGCAGTTCTTC. Encoded protein: CASSWGLADNEQFF. This chain uses TRBV5-1 with TRBJ2-1, with TRBD2 matching over 11 bases. The CDR3 length is 14 residues. V gave up 3 bases and J gave up 5 bases; unmatched junction bases: 1. Germline CDR1 is SGHRS and CDR2 is YFSETQ. The whole variable domain, filled in from reference TRBV5-1 and TRBJ2-1, reads KAGVTQTPRYLIKTRGQQVTLSCSPISGHRSVSWYQQTPGQGLQFLFEYFSETQRNKGNFPGRFSGRQFSNSRSEMNVSTLELGDSALYLCASSWGLADNEQFFGPGTRLTVL.

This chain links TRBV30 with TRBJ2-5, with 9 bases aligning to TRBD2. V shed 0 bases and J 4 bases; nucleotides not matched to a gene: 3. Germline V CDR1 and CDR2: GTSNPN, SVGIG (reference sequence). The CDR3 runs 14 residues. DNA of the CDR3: TGTGCCTGGAGTGTACGCGGGGGGGGAGAGACCCAGTACTTC. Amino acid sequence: CAWSVRGGGETQYF.

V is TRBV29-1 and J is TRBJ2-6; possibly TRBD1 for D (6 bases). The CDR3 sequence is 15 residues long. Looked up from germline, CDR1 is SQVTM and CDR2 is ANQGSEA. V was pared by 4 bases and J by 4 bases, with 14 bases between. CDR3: CSVAIGGAGANVLTF. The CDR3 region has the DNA TGCAGCGTTGCTATTGGGGGCGCCGGGGCCAACGTCCTGACTTTC.

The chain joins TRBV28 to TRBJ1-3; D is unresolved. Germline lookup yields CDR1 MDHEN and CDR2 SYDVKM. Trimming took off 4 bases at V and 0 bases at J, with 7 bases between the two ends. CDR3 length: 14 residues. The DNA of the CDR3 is TGTGCCAGCAGTTCCCCGAGCTCTGGAAACACCATATATTTT. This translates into CASSSPSSGNTIYF.

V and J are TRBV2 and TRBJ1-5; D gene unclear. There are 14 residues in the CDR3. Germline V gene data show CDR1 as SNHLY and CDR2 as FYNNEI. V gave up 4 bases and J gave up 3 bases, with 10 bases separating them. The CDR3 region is CASSGGQANQPQHF. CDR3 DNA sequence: TGTGCCAGCAGTGGTGGTCAGGCCAATCAGCCCCAGCATTTT.

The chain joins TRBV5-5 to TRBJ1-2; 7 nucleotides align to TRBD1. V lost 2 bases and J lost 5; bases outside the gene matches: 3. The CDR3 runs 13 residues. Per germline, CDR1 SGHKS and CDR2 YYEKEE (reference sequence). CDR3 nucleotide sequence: TGTGCCAGCAGCTTTGACAGGGATTATGGCTACACCTTC. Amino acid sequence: CASSFDRDYGYTF.

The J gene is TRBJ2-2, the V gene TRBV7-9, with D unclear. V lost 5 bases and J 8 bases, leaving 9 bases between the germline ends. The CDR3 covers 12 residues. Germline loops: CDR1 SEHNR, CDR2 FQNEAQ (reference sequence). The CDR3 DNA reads TGTGCCAGCAGCACCGCCGCGGGGGAGCTGTTTTTT. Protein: CASSTAAGELFF.

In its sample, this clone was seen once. CDR3 nucleotide sequence: TGTGCCAGCAGCGCCGGGACAGCAAGCTCCTACAATGAGCAGTTCTTC. Translation: CASSAGTASSYNEQFF. V gene TRBV6-4 combines with J gene TRBJ2-1; 7 positions agree with TRBD1. This CDR3 contains 16 residues. V trimming: 6 bases; J trimming: 0 bases; junction bases outside the gene matches: 8. Per the germline V gene, CDR1 is MRHNA and CDR2 is SNTAGT.